The 21 T cell receptor beta chains below come from one sample, sequenced in a study of read filtering for tumor transcriptome and immune sequencing. This library used approximately 390 ng RNA and molecular barcoded adaptors spanning alpha/delta and beta/gamma chains. One entry per CDR3 protein, called by TCRdb with MiXCR from the reads. The sample contains fewer than 50,000 distinct CDR3 sequences, roughly an eighth of which appear only once. The specimen sequenced was a population of CD138-negative cells sorted from bone marrow. Receptors originate from a donor at least 40 years old with multiple myeloma.

The sample holds many counts of this clonotype. A read error is likely here: a far larger clone is one base away. In DNA, the CDR3 is TGTGCCTGCAGAGGACTAGCGGGAGCCAAAAACATTCAGTACTTC. It codes for CACRGLAGAKNIQYF. V and J are TRBV6-1 and TRBJ2-4; 11 nucleotides align to TRBD2. This CDR3 comprises 15 residues. Germline-derived CDR1 and CDR2 are MNHNS and SASEGT.

This clonotype was seen at least ten times. The chain recombines TRBV6-5 with TRBJ1-5; D is undetermined. This CDR3 is 13 amino acids long. In germline, CDR1 is MNHEY, CDR2 SVGAGI. V was trimmed by 5 bases and J by 6 bases, leaving 11 bases between them. Written as DNA, the CDR3 is TGTGCCAGCAGTCGGTACTTAGGTCAGCCCCAGCATTTT. Amino acid sequence: CASSRYLGQPQHF.

The sample holds a few counts of this clonotype. A read error may explain this, as a much larger clone is one base away. The V call is TRBV18, the J call TRBJ2-7; D is uncertain. The CDR3 sequence is 14 residues long. The germline V gene has CDR1 KGHSH and CDR2 LQKENI. V was cut by 2 bases and J by 9 bases, with 17 bases left in between. Written as DNA, the CDR3 is TGTGCCAGCTCACCATCCGGAGCGATTAACGGGCAGTACTTC. Its translation is CASSPSGAINGQYF. Based on the CDR3 plus reference TRBV18 and TRBJ2-7, the full variable domain is NAGVMQNPRHLVRRRGQEARLRCSPMKGHSHVYWYRQLPEEGLKFMVYLQKENIIDESGMPKERFSAEFPKEGPSILRIQQVVRGDSAAYFCASSPSGAINGQYFGPGTRLTVT.

On this clonotype: This may be a read error, as it is one base from a much larger clone. The chain is built from TRBV29-1 and TRBJ2-7; 7 positions match TRBD2. This CDR3 spans 13 amino acids. In germline, CDR1 is SQVTM, CDR2 ANQGSEA. Trimming cost V 4 bases and J 7 bases; bases outside gene matches: 10. The CDR3 coding sequence is TGCAGCGTTGGACTAGCCGTGGGCAATGAGCAGTACTTC. This encodes CSVGLAVGNEQYF.

In this sample, this clonotype turned up once. A single base separates this from a much larger clone, so it may be a read error. V is TRBV28 and J is TRBJ1-1; tentative D call: TRBD1 (6 bases). The V gene's germline CDR1 is MDHEN and CDR2 SYDVKM. The CDR3 sequence is 13 residues long. CDR3 sequence: CASGFGGRAEAFF. The CDR3 DNA reads as TGTGCCAGCGGTTTTGGGGGGCGGGCTGAAGCTTTCTTT.

J is TRBJ2-3 and V is TRBV4-2; 8 bases map to TRBD1. V gave up 5 bases and J gave up 4 bases; unmatched junction bases: 14. The CDR3 consists of 17 residues. Germline V gene data show CDR1 as LGHNA and CDR2 as YNFKEQ. CDR3 DNA sequence: TGTGCCAGCAGCATAGTCAGGGGGCGGAAGCTTCCAGATACGCAGTATTTT. This translates into CASSIVRGRKLPDTQYF.

This clonotype was observed at least ten times. The chain uses TRBV5-1 and TRBJ2-7; TRBD1 agrees at 11 bases. Per the germline V gene, CDR1 is SGHRS and CDR2 is YFSETQ. The J segment lost 4 bases and the V segment lost 2 bases, leaving 2 bases of the junction unmatched. CDR3 length equals 14 residues. CDR3 region: CASSLGQGAYEQYF. CDR3 DNA: TGCGCCAGCAGCTTAGGACAGGGGGCGTACGAGCAGTACTTC. Full variable domain (remainder filled in from reference TRBV5-1 and TRBJ2-7): KAGVTQTPRYLIKTRGQQVTLSCSPISGHRSVSWYQQTPGQGLQFLFEYFSETQRNKGNFPGRFSGRQFSNSRSEMNVSTLELGDSALYLCASSLGQGAYEQYFGPGTRLTVT.

Only a few counts were recorded for this clonotype. J is TRBJ1-1 and V is TRBV12-3 or TRBV12-4; D uncertain. V lost 3 bases to trimming and J lost 1 base, with 9 bases between them. This CDR3 is built from 14 residues. The CDR3 nucleotides read TGTGCCAGCAGTTTGCAGATGGGGAACACTGAAGCTTTCTTT. This codes for CASSLQMGNTEAFF.

A word on this clonotype: A much larger clonotype is one base distant, so this may be a read error. The chain uses TRBV5-4 and TRBJ1-2; D is perhaps TRBD1 (5 bases). The CDR3 runs to 16 residues. The germline gives CDR1 SGHNT, CDR2 YYREEE (reference sequence). The CDR3 DNA reads TGTGCCAGCGGCTTGGTGGCCGGGGGAGGGAACTATGGCTACACCTTC. Translated: CASGLVAGGGNYGYTF. Full variable domain (outside the CDR3, taken from reference TRBV5-4 and TRBJ1-2): ETGVTQSPTHLIKTRGQQVTLRCSSQSGHNTVSWYQQALGQGPQFIFQYYREEENGRGNFPPRFSGLQFPNYSSELNVNALELDDSALYLCASGLVAGGGNYGYTFGSGTRLTVV.

The CDR3 DNA is TGCAGTGCTAGACGCGCGGGAGGGCCTAGCTCTGGGGCCAACGTCCTGACTTTC. Amino acid sequence: CSARRAGGPSSGANVLTF. The rearrangement joins TRBV20-1 to TRBJ2-6, with 9 bases matching TRBD2. Germline CDR1 and CDR2: DFQATT and SNEGSKA (reference sequence). Trimming took 2 bases from V and 0 from J; bases not matched to a gene: 8. The CDR3 has 18 amino acids.

This clonotype was seen only a few times. This may be a read error, as it is one base from a much larger clone. The chain carries TRBV10-3 and TRBJ2-1, with 11 bases matching TRBD2. The germline gives CDR1 ENHRY, CDR2 SYGVKD. The CDR3 spans 14 residues. This chain's CDR3 is CAIQTSGKENVQFF. As DNA, the CDR3 is TGTGCCATTCAGACTAGCGGGAAGGAAAATGTGCAGTTCTTC.

This clonotype was observed a few times. One base away lies a much larger clone, so this may be a sequencing read error. The chain has TRBV28 and TRBJ2-1; D may be TRBD2 (5 bases). The germline CDR1 and CDR2 sequences are MDHEN and SYDVKM. The CDR3 runs 17 residues. The ends were cut back, 4 bases at V and 4 bases at J, with 20 bases in the middle. This chain's CDR3 is CASSSSSSGSRYNEQFF. The DNA for the CDR3 is TGTGCCAGCAGTTCCTCAAGTTCGGGATCCCGTTACAATGAGCAGTTCTTC.

The rearrangement uses TRBV10-3 and TRBJ2-1, with 10 bases lining up with TRBD2. The germline CDR1 and CDR2 sequences are ENHRY and SYGVKD. The length of the CDR3 is 15 residues. After removal of 8 bases from V and 8 bases from J, the junction contained 12 bases not matched to a gene. This chain's CDR3 is CAIRFELAGFDEQFF. CDR3 nucleotide sequence: TGTGCCATCCGGTTTGAACTAGCGGGATTCGATGAGCAGTTCTTC.

The J gene is TRBJ1-2, the V gene TRBV29-1; 7 nucleotides match TRBD1. Germline lookup yields CDR1 SQVTM and CDR2 ANQGSEA. V lost 6 bases to trimming and J lost 6 bases; unmatched junction nucleotides: 4. This CDR3 spans 11 amino acids. The CDR3 DNA is TGCAGCGTGGCTCAGGGGGATGGCTACACCTTC. It translates to CSVAQGDGYTF.

This chain links TRBV9 with TRBJ2-1; 12 bases line up with TRBD2. V gave up 4 bases and J gave up 9 bases; unmatched junction bases: 5. Germline V gene lookup returns CDR1 SGDLS and CDR2 YYNGEE. The CDR3 runs 14 residues. CDR3 loop: CASSQTSGSVEQFF. The DNA of the CDR3 is TGTGCCAGCAGCCAGACTAGCGGGAGCGTTGAGCAGTTCTTC. Based on the CDR3 plus reference TRBV9 and TRBJ2-1, the full variable domain is DSGVTQTPKHLITATGQRVTLRCSPRSGDLSVYWYQQSLDQGLQFLIQYYNGEERAKGNILERFSAQQFPDLHSELNLSSLELGDSALYFCASSQTSGSVEQFFGPGTRLTVL.

The CDR3 protein is CASSSSLAKNTGELFF. For the CDR3, the DNA is TGTGCCAGTAGTTCCTCACTAGCGAAGAACACCGGGGAGCTGTTTTTT. The rearrangement links TRBV19 to TRBJ2-2; 7 bases align to TRBD2. Unmatched junction bases numbered 7, after V lost 5 bases and J lost 1 base. The CDR3 extends over 16 amino acids. CDR1 is LNHDA, CDR2 SQIVND, per germline (reference sequence).

This clonotype was counted many times. The CDR3 spells CSAGPPAIDNEQFF. CDR3 nucleotide sequence: TGCAGCGCCGGGCCCCCTGCGATAGACAATGAGCAGTTCTTC. The chain recombines TRBV29-1 with TRBJ2-1; D unclear. Deletions cut 7 bases from V and 5 bases from J, with 18 bases between. Germline lookup yields CDR1 SQVTM and CDR2 ANQGSEA. The CDR3 sequence is 14 residues long.

In its sample, this clonotype was seen many times. The chain is built from TRBV11-2 and TRBJ2-3; TRBD2 matches at 8 bases. Trimming cost V 2 bases and J 8 bases; bases outside gene matches: 6. Looked up from germline, CDR1 is SGHAT and CDR2 is FQNNGV. CDR3 length equals 14 residues. CDR3 bases: TGTGCCAGCAGCTTAAGCGGGAGAGAGAGTACGCAGTATTTT. It encodes CASSLSGRESTQYF.

This clonotype showed up many times. V usage is TRBV2 and J usage is TRBJ2-7; 9 bases fit TRBD1. Germline V lookup: CDR1 SNHLY, CDR2 FYNNEI. V was clipped by 6 bases and J by 4 bases; unmatched bases: 7. The length of the CDR3 is 14 residues. The CDR3 DNA follows: TGTGCCAGCAGATCCGGGACAGGGATTTACGAGCAGTACTTC. Translating gives CASRSGTGIYEQYF.

Ten or more counts support this clonotype. CDR3 sequence reads: CASSLAATAGRTDTQYF. In nucleotides, the CDR3 is TGCGCCAGCAGCTTGGCGGCGACGGCAGGACGCACAGATACGCAGTATTTT. The chain recombines TRBV5-1 with TRBJ2-3; D gene unclear. CDR1 is SGHRS, CDR2 YFSETQ, per germline. This CDR3 spans 17 amino acids. The V end lost 0 bases, the J end lost 1 base, and 15 bases lay between the germline ends.

This clonotype was seen only a few times. This may arise from a read error, as a much more abundant clone is one base away. The chain couples TRBV28 to TRBJ1-5; D uncertain. V was clipped by 5 bases and J by 9 bases, with 11 bases between them. CDR1 is MDHEN, CDR2 SYDVKM, per germline. The CDR3 spans 12 residues. The CDR3 region is CASSPLDRPQHF. DNA for the CDR3: TGTGCCAGCAGTCCCCTGGATCGGCCCCAGCATTTT.